The 8 T cell receptor beta chains presented below share a single source sample, sequenced in a study of Graves' ophthalmopathy and Graves' hyperthyroidism. RNA transcripts were the source from which TCR beta CDR3 regions were amplified. The first round was an RT-PCR with HTBI primers, and the second round was a multiplex PCR. Using its own MiXCR run on the multiplex PCR reads, TCRdb lists one record per CDR3 protein. This sample carries around 1,000,000 distinct CDR3 sequences, less than 45% of them seen once, and the ten largest clones take more than 9.5%. The sequencing input was peripheral blood or thyroid tissue (not recorded which). The receptor set was obtained from an adult man with Graves' hyperthyroidism.

V gene TRBV28 combines with J gene TRBJ1-2; no definite D call. V shed 3 bases and J shed 6 bases, with 11 bases lying between them. The CDR3 loop spans 13 amino acids. Germline lookup yields CDR1 MDHEN and CDR2 SYDVKM. The CDR3 coding sequence is TGTGCCAGCAGTTTCGGGGTTTCGGATGGCTACACCTTC. Amino acid sequence: CASSFGVSDGYTF.

The chain links TRBV29-1 to TRBJ2-2; the D gene is possibly TRBD2 (6 bases). CDR3 length equals 13 residues. Germline V lookup: CDR1 SQVTM, CDR2 ANQGSEA. V was clipped by 1 base and J by 4 bases, with 7 bases between them. The CDR3 loop is CSVEAGVTGELFF. CDR3 DNA: TGCAGCGTTGAAGCGGGAGTCACCGGGGAGCTGTTTTTT.

The chain combines TRBV6-6 with TRBJ2-7, with 9 nucleotides matching TRBD1. Germline V lookup: CDR1 MNHNY, CDR2 SVGAGI (reference sequence). Trimming took 5 bases from V and 7 from J; bases not matched to a gene: 9. The CDR3 has 14 residues. The DNA of the CDR3 is TGTGCCAGCAGTCGCCGGGACAGGGTTAATGAGCAGTACTTC. Translating gives CASSRRDRVNEQYF.

This clonotype was detected many times. This chain connects TRBV29-1 to TRBJ1-4; D uncertain. This CDR3 spans 11 amino acids. V dropped 4 bases and J dropped 4 bases, with 4 bases sitting between them. The V gene's germline CDR1 is SQVTM and CDR2 ANQGSEA. Here the CDR3 reads CSVGHNEKLFF. Here the CDR3 DNA reads TGCAGCGTTGGACATAATGAAAAACTGTTTTTT.

J is TRBJ1-2 and V is TRBV29-1; D remains unclear. Trimming stripped 8 bases from V and 7 bases from J, with 11 bases between. This CDR3 spans 10 amino acids. Germline V gene sequence: CDR1 SQVTM, CDR2 ANQGSEA. The CDR3 loop reads CSSSRLGYTF. CDR3 sequence (DNA): TGCAGCTCGTCGAGACTTGGCTACACCTTC.

In this sample, this clonotype turned up a few times. The chain recombines TRBV20-1 with TRBJ1-4; 9 bases match TRBD1. The CDR3 totals 16 residues. Germline CDR1 and CDR2: DFQATT and SNEGSKA (reference sequence). V lost 1 base to trimming and J lost 2 bases; unmatched junction nucleotides: 5. The CDR3 loop reads CSARGDRVVTNEKLFF. CDR3 nucleotides: TGCAGTGCTAGAGGGGACAGGGTGGTGACTAATGAAAAACTGTTTTTT.

The table lists this clonotype with a few counts. This chain uses TRBV12-3 or TRBV12-4 with TRBJ2-7; 9 bases are shared with TRBD2. Trimming removed 6 bases from V and 0 bases from J; junction bases left unmatched: 3. The CDR3 is made up of 14 amino acids. The CDR3 spells CASRREGLSYEQYF. CDR3 in DNA: TGTGCCAGCAGGCGGGAGGGACTCTCCTACGAGCAGTACTTC.

Note on this clonotype: A far larger clone is off by one base, so a read error is likely. The DNA for the CDR3 is TGTGCCAGCAGACGACTAGCGGGCTCCTACGAGCAGTACTTC. Translated: CASRRLAGSYEQYF. The chain recombines TRBV6-5 with TRBJ2-7, with 10 bases identical to TRBD2. The V segment lost 6 bases and the J segment 0 bases; nucleotides outside the gene matches: 2. The CDR3 is made up of 14 amino acids. Germline CDR1 reads MNHEY; CDR2 reads SVGAGI.